Below are 16 T cell receptor beta chains sequenced from a single sample in a study of control samples from healthy donors and cancer patients. Repertoires were generated with immunoSEQ multiplex PCR, while TCRdb's copy carries only in-frame clones and drops some. Found here are 150,000 to 180,000 clones, about 94% of them singletons; the top ten hold approximately 6.1%. Specimen: blood. These receptors were taken from a middle-aged man in good health.

The chain carries TRBV11-2 and TRBJ2-2; D perhaps matches TRBD1 (6 bases). The CDR3 spans 16 residues. V was clipped by 4 bases and J by 5 bases, with 17 bases between them. The germline CDR1 and CDR2 sequences are SGHAT and FQNNGV. The CDR3, as DNA: TGTGCCAGCAGCTCCATACAGGGACGGCGGACCGGGGAGCTGTTTTTT. Residues: CASSSIQGRRTGELFF.

This chain links TRBV4-3 with TRBJ2-7; 11 bases match TRBD1. This CDR3 contains 16 residues. V shed 1 base and J 3 bases; nucleotides not matched to a gene: 5. Germline-derived CDR1 and CDR2 are LGHNA and YSLEER. The CDR3 DNA is TGCGCCAGCAGCCAAGGAGGACAGGGGGCTCTCTACGAGCAGTACTTC. Its protein is CASSQGGQGALYEQYF.

This clone is a singleton in its sample. The chain combines TRBV6-1 with TRBJ2-1; 8 bases are shared with TRBD1. The CDR3 has 13 residues. V was pared by 2 bases and J by 8 bases, with 2 bases of the junction left unmatched. Germline V lookup: CDR1 MNHNS, CDR2 SASEGT. The CDR3 reads CASSESGGDEQFF. The CDR3 region has the DNA TGTGCCAGCAGTGAATCAGGGGGCGATGAGCAGTTCTTC.

This clone was picked up one time. Other DNA sequences of this sample code for an identical CDR3. The V call is TRBV3-1 (or the pseudogene TRBV3-2), the J call TRBJ2-3; D remains ambiguous. The V end was cut by 3 bases, the J end by 4 bases, with 8 bases between. The CDR3 has 13 residues. The germline CDR1 and CDR2 sequences are LGHDT and YNNKEL (reference sequence). CDR3 coding DNA: TGTGCCAGCAGCCAGGGTCGGTCAGATACGCAGTATTTT. Encoded protein: CASSQGRSDTQYF.

This clone has only one observation. The chain joins TRBV5-1 to TRBJ2-3; D gene unclear. The CDR3 spans 13 residues. Germline V gene data show CDR1 as SGHRS and CDR2 as YFSETQ. Between the trimmed V and J ends, which lost 3 bases and 7 bases, there was a span of 12 bases. As DNA, the CDR3 is TGCGCCAGCAGCTGGAACTCACGGAATACGCAGTATTTT. Translated, it gives CASSWNSRNTQYF.

The chain recombines TRBV7-9 with TRBJ2-7; D is possibly TRBD1 (6 bases). Germline CDR1 and CDR2: SEHNR and FQNEAQ (reference sequence). The CDR3 runs 13 residues. With 5 bases removed from V and 0 bases from J, the gap between germline ends came to 8 bases. The DNA of the CDR3 is TGTGCCAGCAGCATGGACAGCTCCTACGAGCAGTACTTC. Translated, it gives CASSMDSSYEQYF.

The chain recombines TRBV28 with TRBJ2-7, with TRBD1 matching 9 bases. The V gene end was trimmed by 6 bases and the J gene end by 2 bases; junction bases not matched to a gene: 8. The CDR3 runs to 15 residues. Germline values: CDR1 MDHEN, CDR2 SYDVKM. The chain's CDR3 is CASRREGTGPYEQYF. The CDR3 DNA follows: TGTGCCAGCAGGCGAGAGGGGACAGGGCCCTACGAGCAGTACTTC.

The chain links TRBV7-9 to TRBJ2-7, with D hard to call. There are 15 residues in the CDR3. Germline values: CDR1 SEHNR, CDR2 FQNEAQ (reference sequence). The V and J ends lost 5 bases and 4 bases respectively, with 18 bases between them. CDR3 sequence: CASSPSVAGNYEQYF. CDR3 nucleotide sequence: TGTGCCAGCAGCCCTTCCGTGGCAGGAAATTACGAGCAGTACTTC.

V is TRBV19 and J is TRBJ1-2; 11 nucleotides align to TRBD1. Losses at the gene ends were 7 bases for V and 8 bases for J; bases not matched to a gene: 12. Germline V gene lookup returns CDR1 LNHDA and CDR2 SQIVND (reference sequence). This CDR3 has 15 amino acids. DNA for the CDR3: TGTGCCAGTACCCCGGACAGGGGGCTTCTACACGGCTACACCTTC. Amino acid sequence: CASTPDRGLLHGYTF.

The rearrangement links TRBV6-2 or TRBV6-3 to TRBJ1-6; no firm D call. In germline, CDR1 is MNHEY, CDR2 SVGEGT. With 3 bases removed from V and 0 bases from J, the gap between germline ends came to 12 bases. The CDR3 loop spans 17 amino acids. CDR3 bases: TGTGCCAGCAGTTATTTTGCAGAGAGCTCCTATAATTCACCCCTCCACTTT. Its translation is CASSYFAESSYNSPLHF.

CDR3: CASSPRDITNYGYTF. As DNA, the CDR3 is TGTGCCAGCTCACCTCGGGACATAACTAACTATGGCTACACCTTC. V is TRBV18 and J is TRBJ1-2; maybe TRBD1 (6 bases). This CDR3 spans 15 amino acids. The V gene lost 3 bases and the J gene lost 0 bases, with 11 bases spanning the gap. The V gene's germline CDR1 is KGHSH and CDR2 LQKENI.

This chain uses TRBV28 with TRBJ1-2, with a possible D match to TRBD1 (5 bases). V lost 6 bases to trimming and J lost 3 bases, with 14 bases between them. Germline-derived CDR1 and CDR2 are MDHEN and SYDVKM. The CDR3 runs to 14 residues. CDR3 sequence: CASSPKYRYYGYTF. The CDR3 coding sequence is TGTGCCAGCAGCCCCAAGTACAGGTACTATGGCTACACCTTC.

The chain recombines TRBV28 with TRBJ1-1, with D maybe TRBD1 (5 bases). V was trimmed by 2 bases and J by 2 bases, leaving 21 bases between them. Germline loops: CDR1 MDHEN, CDR2 SYDVKM. The CDR3 totals 18 residues. The DNA of the CDR3 is TGTGCCAGCAGTTTAGGGGGGACGTCCGGACACATTAACACTGAAGCTTTCTTT. Its protein is CASSLGGTSGHINTEAFF.

The rearrangement uses TRBV6-5 and TRBJ2-1; D might be TRBD1 or TRBD2, each matching 5 bases. V lost 6 bases to trimming and J lost 8 bases, with 8 bases between them. Per germline, CDR1 MNHEY and CDR2 SVGAGI. This CDR3 has 11 amino acids. CDR3 in DNA: TGTGCCAGCAGCCGAGGGGATGAGCAGTTCTTC. Translation: CASSRGDEQFF.

The chain has TRBV5-4 and TRBJ1-2; 7 nucleotides match TRBD1. Germline CDR1 SGHNT, CDR2 YYREEE (reference sequence). V dropped 4 bases and J dropped 4; count of bases not matched to a gene: 1. This CDR3 comprises 12 residues. CDR3 in amino acids: CASSRDSYGYTF. The CDR3 region has the DNA TGTGCCAGCAGCCGGGACAGCTATGGCTACACCTTC.

Remarks on this clone: Other DNA sequences from this sample encode an identical CDR3 as well. The chain joins TRBV5-1 to TRBJ2-3; 7 bases fit TRBD2. The CDR3 runs 14 residues. V gave up 0 bases and J gave up 5 bases; unmatched junction bases: 3. Germline V gene lookup returns CDR1 SGHRS and CDR2 YFSETQ. In DNA form, the CDR3 reads TGCGCCAGCAGCTTGGGGTCGGGGGGAGATACGCAGTATTTT. This translates into CASSLGSGGDTQYF.